This record covers a single T cell receptor (beta chain). Its target is not known. The data derive from a study of T cells in localized non-small cell lung cancer. Sequencing used immunoSEQ multiplex PCR; TCRdb keeps in-frame clones, though not all of them. The repertoire has about 79,000 clones, about four fifths of them found once; the top ten carry about 14%. Study-wide points: A median around 57 of the top 100 tumor clones appeared in adjacent lung. The highest T cell clonality was in uninvolved adjacent lung, above tumor. One tumor region alone was sequenced, and heterogeneity therefore remains possible.

J was trimmed by 5 bases and V by 7 bases; bases with no gene match: 4. The CDR3 loop spans 13 amino acids. Germline V gene data show CDR1 as SGHRS and CDR2 as YFSETQ. The sequences come from peripheral blood, collected before any cancer treatment. The TCR sequence derives from a female donor older than 55 with stage I lung adenocarcinoma. This sequence joins TRBV5-1 and TRBJ2-3, with 10 bases aligning to TRBD2. CDR3 sequence: CASGGTSEDTQYF. The CDR3 DNA is TGCGCCAGCGGTGGGACTAGCGAAGATACGCAGTATTTT.